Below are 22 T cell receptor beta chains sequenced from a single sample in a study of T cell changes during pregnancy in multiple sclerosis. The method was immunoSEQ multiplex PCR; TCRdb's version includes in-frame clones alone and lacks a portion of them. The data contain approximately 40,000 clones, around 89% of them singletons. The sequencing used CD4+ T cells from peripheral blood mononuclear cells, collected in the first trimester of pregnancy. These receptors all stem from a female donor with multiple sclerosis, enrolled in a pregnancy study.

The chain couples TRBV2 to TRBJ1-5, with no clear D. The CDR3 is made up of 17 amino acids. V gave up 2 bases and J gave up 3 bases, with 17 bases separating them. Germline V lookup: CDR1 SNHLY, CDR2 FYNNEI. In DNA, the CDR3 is TGTGCCAGCAGTGAAAATTGGGCCGACCTCCTCAATCAGCCCCAGCATTTT. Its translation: CASSENWADLLNQPQHF. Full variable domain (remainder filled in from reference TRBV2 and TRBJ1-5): EPEVTQTPSHQVTQMGQEVILRCVPISNHLYFYWYRQILGQKVEFLVSFYNNEISEKSEIFDDQFSVERPDGSNFTLKIRSTKLEDSAMYFCASSENWADLLNQPQHFGDGTRLSIL.

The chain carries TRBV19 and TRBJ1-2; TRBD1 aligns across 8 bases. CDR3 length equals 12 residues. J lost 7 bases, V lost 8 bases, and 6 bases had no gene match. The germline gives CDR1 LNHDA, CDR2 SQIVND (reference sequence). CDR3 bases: TGTGCCAGTGGTAGGACAGGGCGTGGCTACACCTTC. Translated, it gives CASGRTGRGYTF.

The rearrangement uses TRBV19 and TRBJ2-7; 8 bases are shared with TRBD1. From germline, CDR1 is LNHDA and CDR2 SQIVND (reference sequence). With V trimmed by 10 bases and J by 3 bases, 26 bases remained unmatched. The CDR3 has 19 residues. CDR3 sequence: CATLLIPGQEPSCDYEQYF. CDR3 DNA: TGTGCCACCCTTCTGATACCGGGACAGGAACCTAGCTGCGACTACGAGCAGTACTTC.

CDR3 in DNA: TGTGCCAGTAGTTCCCCAGGGGGTGGAGGGAACACTGAAGCTTTCTTT. Protein sequence: CASSSPGGGGNTEAFF. The gene calls are TRBV19 and TRBJ1-1; 7 bases line up with TRBD1. CDR3 length: 16 residues. Germline V gene lookup returns CDR1 LNHDA and CDR2 SQIVND (reference sequence). V lost 5 bases and J lost 1; bases outside the gene matches: 10.

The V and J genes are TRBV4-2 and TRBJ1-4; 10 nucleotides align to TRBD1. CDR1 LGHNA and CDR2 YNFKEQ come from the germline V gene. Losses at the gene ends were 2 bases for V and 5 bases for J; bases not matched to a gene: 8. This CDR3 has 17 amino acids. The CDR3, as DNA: TGTGCCAGCAGCCAAAACCCGGGACAGGGGTGGAATGAAAAACTGTTTTTT. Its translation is CASSQNPGQGWNEKLFF.

The CDR3 loop is CASREGTGRETQYF. In DNA form, the CDR3 reads TGTGCCAGCAGGGAGGGGACGGGGAGGGAGACCCAGTACTTC. The gene calls are TRBV2 and TRBJ2-5; a possible D gene is TRBD2 (6 bases). The CDR3 spans 14 residues. The V gene lost 6 bases and the J gene lost 5 bases, with 16 bases spanning the gap. Germline assignment: CDR1 SNHLY and CDR2 FYNNEI.

The CDR3 nucleotides read TGTGCCAGCAGCTATCCGGGACAGGGGGCCTCAGGAAACACCATATATTTT. It is translated as CASSYPGQGASGNTIYF. This chain joins TRBV28 and TRBJ1-3; 12 bases are a match to TRBD1. Germline assignment: CDR1 MDHEN and CDR2 SYDVKM. J lost 4 bases, V lost 6 bases, and 10 bases had no gene match. The CDR3 is made up of 17 amino acids.

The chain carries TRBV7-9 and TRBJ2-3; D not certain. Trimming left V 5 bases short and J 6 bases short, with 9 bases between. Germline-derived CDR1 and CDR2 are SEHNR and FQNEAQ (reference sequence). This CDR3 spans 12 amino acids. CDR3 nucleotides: TGTGCCAGCAGCCCCCACGGGGATACGCAGTATTTT. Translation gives CASSPHGDTQYF.

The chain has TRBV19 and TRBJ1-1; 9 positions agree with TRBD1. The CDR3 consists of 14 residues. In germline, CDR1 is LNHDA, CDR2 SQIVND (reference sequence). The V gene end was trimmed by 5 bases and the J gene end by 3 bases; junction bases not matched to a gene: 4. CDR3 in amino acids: CASSGGQGYTEAFF. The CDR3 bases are TGTGCCAGTAGTGGGGGACAGGGCTACACTGAAGCTTTCTTT.

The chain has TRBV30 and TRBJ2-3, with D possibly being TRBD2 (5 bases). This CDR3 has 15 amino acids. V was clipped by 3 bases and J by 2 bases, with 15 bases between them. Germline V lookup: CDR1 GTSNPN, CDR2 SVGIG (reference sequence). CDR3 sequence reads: CAWSSYWELTDTQYF. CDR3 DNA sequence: TGTGCCTGGAGCTCCTATTGGGAGCTCACAGATACGCAGTATTTT.

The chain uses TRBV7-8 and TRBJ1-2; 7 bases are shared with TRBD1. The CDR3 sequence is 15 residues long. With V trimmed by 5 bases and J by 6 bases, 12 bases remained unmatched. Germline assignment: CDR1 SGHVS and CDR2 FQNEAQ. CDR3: CASSTRDRPLHGYTF. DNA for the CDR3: TGTGCCAGCAGCACACGGGACAGACCTCTGCATGGCTACACCTTC.

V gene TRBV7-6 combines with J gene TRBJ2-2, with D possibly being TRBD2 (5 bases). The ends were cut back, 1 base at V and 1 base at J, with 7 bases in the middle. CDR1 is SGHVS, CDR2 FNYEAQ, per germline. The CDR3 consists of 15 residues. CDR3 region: CASSLGEGNTGELFF. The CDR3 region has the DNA TGTGCCAGCAGCTTAGGCGAGGGGAACACCGGGGAGCTGTTTTTT.

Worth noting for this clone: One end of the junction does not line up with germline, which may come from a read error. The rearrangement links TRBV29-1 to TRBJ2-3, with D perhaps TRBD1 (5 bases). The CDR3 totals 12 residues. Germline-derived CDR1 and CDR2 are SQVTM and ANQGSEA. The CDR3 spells CGALDHSDTQYF. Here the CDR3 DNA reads TGTGGGGCACTGGACCATTCGGATACGCAGTATTTT.

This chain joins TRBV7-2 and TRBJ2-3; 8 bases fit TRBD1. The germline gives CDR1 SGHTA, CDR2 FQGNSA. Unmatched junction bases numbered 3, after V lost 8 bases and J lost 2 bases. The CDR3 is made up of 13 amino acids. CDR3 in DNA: TGTGCCAGCGGACAGGGCGACACAGATACGCAGTATTTT. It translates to CASGQGDTDTQYF.

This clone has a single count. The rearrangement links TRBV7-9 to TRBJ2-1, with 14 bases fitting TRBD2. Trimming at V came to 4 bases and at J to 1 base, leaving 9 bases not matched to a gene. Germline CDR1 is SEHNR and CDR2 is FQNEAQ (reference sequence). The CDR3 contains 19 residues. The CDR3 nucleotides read TGTGCCAGCAGCTCAACGGGGACTAGCGGGGGCCTTTCCTACAATGAGCAGTTCTTC. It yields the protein CASSSTGTSGGLSYNEQFF.

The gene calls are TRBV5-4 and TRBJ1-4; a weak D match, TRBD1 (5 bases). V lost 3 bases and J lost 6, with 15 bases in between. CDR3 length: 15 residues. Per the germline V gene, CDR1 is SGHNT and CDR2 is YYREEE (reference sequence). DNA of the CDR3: TGTGCCAGCAGCTCGGACATCCCCGGGCATGAAAAACTGTTTTTT. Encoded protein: CASSSDIPGHEKLFF.

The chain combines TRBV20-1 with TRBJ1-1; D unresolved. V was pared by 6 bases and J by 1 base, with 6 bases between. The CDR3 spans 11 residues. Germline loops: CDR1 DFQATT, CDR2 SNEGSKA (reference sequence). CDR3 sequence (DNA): TGCAGTGCGGCTGAGAACACTGAAGCTTTCTTT. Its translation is CSAAENTEAFF.

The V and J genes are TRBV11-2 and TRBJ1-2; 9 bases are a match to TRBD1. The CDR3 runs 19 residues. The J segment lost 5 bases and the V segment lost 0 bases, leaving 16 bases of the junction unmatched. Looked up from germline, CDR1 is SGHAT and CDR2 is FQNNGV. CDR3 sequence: CASSLDRGMGQGRLYGYTF. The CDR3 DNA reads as TGTGCCAGCAGCTTAGATCGGGGTATGGGACAGGGAAGATTATATGGCTACACCTTC. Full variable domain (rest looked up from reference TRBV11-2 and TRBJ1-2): EAGVAQSPRYKIIEKRQSVAFWCNPISGHATLYWYQQILGQGPKLLIQFQNNGVVDDSQLPKDRFSAERLKGVDSTLKIQPAKLEDSAVYLCASSLDRGMGQGRLYGYTFGSGTRLTVV.

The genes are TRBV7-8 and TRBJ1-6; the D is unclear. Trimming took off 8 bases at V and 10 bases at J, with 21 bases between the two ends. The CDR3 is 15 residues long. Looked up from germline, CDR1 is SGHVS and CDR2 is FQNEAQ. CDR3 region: CASGASSVRRSPLHF. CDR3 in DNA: TGTGCCAGCGGAGCTTCTTCAGTTCGGCGATCACCCCTCCACTTT.

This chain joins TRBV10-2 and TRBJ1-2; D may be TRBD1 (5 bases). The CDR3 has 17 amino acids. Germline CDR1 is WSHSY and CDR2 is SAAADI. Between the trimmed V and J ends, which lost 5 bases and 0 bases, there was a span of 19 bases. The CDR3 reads CASSHSVRVTSNYGYTF. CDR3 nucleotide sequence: TGCGCCAGCAGTCATTCCGTCAGGGTTACCTCTAACTATGGCTACACCTTC.

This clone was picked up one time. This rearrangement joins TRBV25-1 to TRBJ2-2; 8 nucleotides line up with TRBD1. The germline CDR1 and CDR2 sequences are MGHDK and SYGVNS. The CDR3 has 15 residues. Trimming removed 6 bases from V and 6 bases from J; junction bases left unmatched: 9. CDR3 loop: CASRGIQGAAGELFF. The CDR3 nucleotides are TGTGCCAGCAGGGGAATTCAGGGGGCTGCCGGGGAGCTGTTTTTT.

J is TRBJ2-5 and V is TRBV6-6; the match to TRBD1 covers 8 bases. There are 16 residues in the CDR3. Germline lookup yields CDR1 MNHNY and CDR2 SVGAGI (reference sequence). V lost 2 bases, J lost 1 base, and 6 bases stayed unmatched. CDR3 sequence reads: CASSYPPGQGQETQYF. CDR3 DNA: TGTGCCAGCAGTTACCCCCCCGGACAGGGCCAAGAGACCCAGTACTTC.